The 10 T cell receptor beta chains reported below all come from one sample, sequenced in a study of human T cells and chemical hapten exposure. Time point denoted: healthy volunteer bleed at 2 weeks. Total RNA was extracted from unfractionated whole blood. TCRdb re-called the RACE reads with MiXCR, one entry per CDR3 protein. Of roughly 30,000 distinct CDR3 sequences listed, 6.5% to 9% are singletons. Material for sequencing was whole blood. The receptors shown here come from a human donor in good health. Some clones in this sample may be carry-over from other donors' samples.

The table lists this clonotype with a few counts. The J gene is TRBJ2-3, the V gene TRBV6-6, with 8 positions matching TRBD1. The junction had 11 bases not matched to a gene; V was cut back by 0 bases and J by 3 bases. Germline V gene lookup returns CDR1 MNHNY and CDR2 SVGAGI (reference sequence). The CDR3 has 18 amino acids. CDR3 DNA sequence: TGTGCCAGCAGTTACTCGATAACCAGGGGGCTTAATACAGATACGCAGTATTTT. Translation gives CASSYSITRGLNTDTQYF.

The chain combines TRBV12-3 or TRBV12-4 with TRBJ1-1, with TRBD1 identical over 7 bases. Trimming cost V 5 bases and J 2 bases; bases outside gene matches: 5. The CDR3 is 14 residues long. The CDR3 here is CASSPRTGNTEAFF. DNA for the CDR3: TGTGCCAGCAGTCCGCGGACAGGAAACACTGAAGCTTTCTTT.

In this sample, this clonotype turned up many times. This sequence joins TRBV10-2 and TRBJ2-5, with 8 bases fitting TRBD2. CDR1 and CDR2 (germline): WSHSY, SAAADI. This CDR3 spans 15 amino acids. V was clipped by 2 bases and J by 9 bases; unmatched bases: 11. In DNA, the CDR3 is TGCGCCAGCAGTGAGATAGCTAGCGGGTGGATGGCCCAGTACTTC. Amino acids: CASSEIASGWMAQYF.

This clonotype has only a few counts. This CDR3 reads CSVEEGRGSTGELFF. The CDR3 DNA follows: TGCAGCGTTGAAGAAGGAAGGGGGAGCACCGGGGAGCTGTTTTTT. The chain employs TRBV29-1 and TRBJ2-2, with D possibly matching TRBD1 (6 bases). Germline V gene data show CDR1 as SQVTM and CDR2 as ANQGSEA. V was cut by 0 bases and J by 4 bases, with 12 bases left in between. The CDR3 length is 15 residues.

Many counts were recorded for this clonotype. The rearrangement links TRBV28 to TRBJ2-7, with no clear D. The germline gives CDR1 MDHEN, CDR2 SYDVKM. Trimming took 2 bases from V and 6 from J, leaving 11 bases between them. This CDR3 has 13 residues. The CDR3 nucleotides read TGTGCCAGCAGTTTAGAAAGGGTCCGCGAGCAGTACTTC. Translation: CASSLERVREQYF.

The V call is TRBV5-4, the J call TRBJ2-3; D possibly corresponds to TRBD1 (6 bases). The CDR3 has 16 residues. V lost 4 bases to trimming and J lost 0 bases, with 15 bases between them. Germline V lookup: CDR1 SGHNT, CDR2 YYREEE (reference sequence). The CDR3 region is CASSTAQGSSTDTQYF. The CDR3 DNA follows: TGTGCCAGCAGCACCGCACAGGGTTCGAGCACAGATACGCAGTATTTT.

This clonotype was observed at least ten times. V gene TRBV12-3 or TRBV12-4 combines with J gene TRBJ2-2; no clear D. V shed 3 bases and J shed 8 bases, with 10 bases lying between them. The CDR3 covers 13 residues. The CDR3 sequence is CASSFARRGELFF. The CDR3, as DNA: TGTGCCAGCAGTTTCGCAAGACGGGGGGAGCTGTTTTTT.

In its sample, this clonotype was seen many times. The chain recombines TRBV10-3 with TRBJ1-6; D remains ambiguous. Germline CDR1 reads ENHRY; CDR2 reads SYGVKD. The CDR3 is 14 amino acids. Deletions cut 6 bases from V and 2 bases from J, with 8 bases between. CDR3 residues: CAISNGPYNSPLHF. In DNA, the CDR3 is TGTGCCATCAGCAACGGACCCTATAATTCACCCCTCCACTTT.

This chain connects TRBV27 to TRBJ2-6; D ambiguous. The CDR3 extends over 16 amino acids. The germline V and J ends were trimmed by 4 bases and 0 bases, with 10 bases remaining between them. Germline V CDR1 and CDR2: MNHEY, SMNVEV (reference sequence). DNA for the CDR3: TGTGCCAGCAGTTCCCCAGGTTCCTCTGGGGCCAACGTCCTGACTTTC. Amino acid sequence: CASSSPGSSGANVLTF. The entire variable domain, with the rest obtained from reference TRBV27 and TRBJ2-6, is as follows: EAQVTQNPRYLITVTGKKLTVTCSQNMNHEYMSWYRQDPGLGLRQIYYSMNVEVTDKGDVPEGYKVSRKEKRNFPLILESPSPNQTSLYFCASSSPGSSGANVLTFGAGSRLTVL.

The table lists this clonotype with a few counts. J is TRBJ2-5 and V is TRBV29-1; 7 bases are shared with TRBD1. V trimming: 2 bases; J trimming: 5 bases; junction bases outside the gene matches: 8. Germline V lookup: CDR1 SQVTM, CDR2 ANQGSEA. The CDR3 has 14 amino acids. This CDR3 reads CSVEFQGVFETQYF. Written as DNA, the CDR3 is TGCAGCGTTGAATTCCAGGGGGTCTTCGAGACCCAGTACTTC.